This paragraph reports one T cell receptor (beta chain). What it binds is not known. This specimen comes from a study of CD8 T cells in ankylosing spondylitis. Looked up from germline, CDR1 is MDHEN and CDR2 is SYDVKM. Trimming took 5 bases from V and 7 from J, leaving 17 bases between them. There are 14 residues in the CDR3. Preparation of TCR beta libraries was done by quantitative 5'-RACE with molecular barcodes. TCRdb fed the 5' RACE reads into MiXCR, producing one record per CDR3 protein. Of roughly 440,000 distinct CDR3 sequences listed, 17% are singletons. Study-wide results and limits: For ankylosing spondylitis blood, a TCR beta motif of 7 or 8 highly homologous variants appeared characteristic. Earlier authors reported some of these motif variants in reactive arthritis synovial fluid and blood. Disease-linked clones had a CD8+ phenotype and relatively low frequency in peripheral blood. As reported, disease-linked clones showed significant enrichment in matched ankylosing spondylitis synovial fluid.

The receptor was isolated from a male donor with ankylosing spondylitis. Sequencing was performed on blood, either unsorted or a sorted T cell fraction (not recorded which). V and J are TRBV28 and TRBJ2-5; either TRBD1 or TRBD2 may supply D (5 bases each). The CDR3 is CASSPPGHGGTQYF. CDR3 coding DNA: TGTGCCAGCAGTCCCCCGGGGCATGGGGGGACCCAGTACTTC. Looking up the rest from reference TRBV28 and TRBJ2-5 gives the full variable domain: DVKVTQSSRYLVKRTGEKVFLECVQDMDHENMFWYRQDPGLGLRLIYFSYDVKMKEKGDIPEGYSVSREKKERFSLILESASTNQTSMYLCASSPPGHGGTQYFGPGTRLLVL.